One sample yielded the 15 T cell receptor beta chains listed below, sequenced in a study of response to subunit inactivated influenza vaccine. Using its own MiXCR run on the RT-PCR reads, TCRdb lists one record per CDR3 protein. The sample holds over 650,000 distinct CDR3 sequences, roughly 18% seen once. Here the sequenced sample was PBMCs from blood, taken roughly 5 days after vaccination. The receptors stem from a man over 45 who received an inactivated influenza vaccine.

This clonotype was counted a few times. The chain combines TRBV12-3 or TRBV12-4 with TRBJ1-1; D is uncertain. This CDR3 region has 13 residues. V was pared by 3 bases and J by 4 bases, with 9 bases between. The CDR3 DNA reads TGTGCCAGCAGTTTTTTACGGCGCACTGAAGCTTTCTTT. As protein: CASSFLRRTEAFF.

V usage is TRBV6-5 and J usage is TRBJ2-2; 12 nucleotides match TRBD2. Germline lookup yields CDR1 MNHEY and CDR2 SVGAGI. V dropped 0 bases and J dropped 4; count of bases not matched to a gene: 9. This CDR3 has 19 residues. CDR3 sequence reads: CASSYSRKLAGGRTGELFF. In nucleotides, the CDR3 is TGTGCCAGCAGTTACTCCAGAAAACTAGCGGGGGGTCGCACCGGGGAGCTGTTTTTT.

The V and J genes are TRBV7-9 and TRBJ2-1, with TRBD2 identical over 7 bases. This CDR3 is built from 14 residues. The trim removed 0 bases at V and 6 bases at J, leaving 2 bases unmatched. Germline values: CDR1 SEHNR, CDR2 FQNEAQ (reference sequence). The CDR3 nucleotides read TGTGCCAGCAGCTTAGCGTCTAGCGGCAATGAGCAGTTCTTC. Translation: CASSLASSGNEQFF.

This clonotype was seen more than once but under ten times. The chain recombines TRBV11-1 with TRBJ2-3; 8 positions agree with TRBD2. Unmatched junction bases numbered 8, after V lost 4 bases and J lost 5 bases. The CDR3 is made up of 15 amino acids. Germline CDR1 reads SGHAT; CDR2 reads FQDESV (reference sequence). In DNA, the CDR3 is TGTGCCAGCAGCTCTCGGACTAGCCTCGGAGATACGCAGTATTTT. This sequence encodes CASSSRTSLGDTQYF.

V gene TRBV11-2 combines with J gene TRBJ2-1; 10 nucleotides align to TRBD2. Germline loops: CDR1 SGHAT, CDR2 FQNNGV. J lost 5 bases, V lost 5 bases, and 6 bases had no gene match. CDR3 length equals 15 residues. CDR3 protein: CASSLAGARDNEQFF. For the CDR3, the DNA is TGTGCCAGCAGCCTAGCGGGAGCGCGAGACAATGAGCAGTTCTTC.

A few counts support this clonotype. The chain joins TRBV20-1 to TRBJ2-1; D is perhaps TRBD2 (7 bases). V was trimmed by 6 bases and J by 6 bases, leaving 18 bases between them. This CDR3 spans 14 amino acids. Germline values: CDR1 DFQATT, CDR2 SNEGSKA (reference sequence). In DNA form, the CDR3 reads TGCAGTGCCACTGGGGGGGGCGCGTTCAATGAGCAGTTCTTC. Protein: CSATGGGAFNEQFF.

This clonotype came up a few times. V and J are TRBV7-9 and TRBJ2-7; 11 positions match TRBD2. CDR1 SEHNR and CDR2 FQNEAQ come from the germline V gene (reference sequence). The CDR3 is 15 amino acids. The trim removed 5 bases at V and 3 bases at J, leaving 6 bases unmatched. Here the CDR3 DNA reads TGTGCCAGCAGCCCGGGACTAGCGGAGCTCTACGAGCAGTACTTC. This encodes CASSPGLAELYEQYF.

This clonotype came up a few times. The chain recombines TRBV7-8 with TRBJ2-1; D not resolved. CDR3 size: 15 residues. From germline, CDR1 is SGHVS and CDR2 FQNEAQ. The V end was cut by 5 bases, the J end by 4 bases, with 15 bases between. CDR3 in DNA: TGTGCCAGCAGCGGAAGGGTCCAGATGTACAATGAGCAGTTCTTC. This codes for CASSGRVQMYNEQFF. Full variable domain (outside the CDR3, taken from reference TRBV7-8 and TRBJ2-1): GAGVSQSPRYKVAKRGQDVALRCDPISGHVSLFWYQQALGQGPEFLTYFQNEAQLDKSGLPSDRFFAERPEGSVSTLKIQRTQQEDSAVYLCASSGRVQMYNEQFFGPGTRLTVL.

This clonotype has more than one count but fewer than ten. The rearrangement joins TRBV20-1 to TRBJ2-2; perhaps TRBD1 as D (5 bases). V lost 7 bases, J lost 4 bases, and 16 bases lay in between. This CDR3 region has 14 residues. The germline V gene encodes CDR1 DFQATT and CDR2 SNEGSKA (reference sequence). The chain's CDR3 is CSVELQGATGELFF. CDR3 sequence (DNA): TGCAGTGTCGAACTCCAGGGTGCCACCGGGGAGCTGTTTTTT.

The chain has TRBV10-2 and TRBJ1-4; D is uncertain. V was shortened by 0 bases and J by 7 bases, with 12 bases between the two germline ends. This CDR3 is built from 15 residues. Germline values: CDR1 WSHSY, CDR2 SAAADI. Here the CDR3 DNA reads TGCGCCAGCAGTGAGTCATTGGGATTCGGTGAAAAACTGTTTTTT. Residues: CASSESLGFGEKLFF.

The rearrangement joins TRBV27 to TRBJ1-3; D is unclear. The CDR3 contains 15 residues. Germline V gene lookup returns CDR1 MNHEY and CDR2 SMNVEV (reference sequence). The V end was cut by 6 bases, the J end by 0 bases, with 12 bases between. The CDR3 spells CASSSDGPSGNTIYF. CDR3 DNA: TGTGCCAGCAGCTCTGACGGGCCCTCTGGAAACACCATATATTTT.

This clonotype was seen only once. CDR3 nucleotide sequence: TGTGCCAGCAGTTTCGAGGGCCCAAGCTCCTACGAGCAGTACTTC. This encodes CASSFEGPSSYEQYF. The chain joins TRBV28 to TRBJ2-7; the D gene is possibly TRBD2 (5 bases). CDR3 length equals 15 residues. V was clipped by 3 bases and J by 0 bases, with 12 bases between them. Germline V lookup: CDR1 MDHEN, CDR2 SYDVKM.

This clonotype was counted a few times. The chain combines TRBV20-1 with TRBJ1-1; D gene ambiguous. The CDR3 has 15 amino acids. Germline V gene data show CDR1 as DFQATT and CDR2 as SNEGSKA (reference sequence). V was shortened by 3 bases and J by 1 base, with 15 bases between the two germline ends. CDR3 in DNA: TGCAGTGCTAGGACGACACGCTCGGGGAACACTGAAGCTTTCTTT. This translates into CSARTTRSGNTEAFF.

This clonotype was counted a few times. The chain has TRBV29-1 and TRBJ1-2; 12 nucleotides match TRBD1. Unmatched junction bases numbered 11, after V lost 5 bases and J lost 7 bases. The CDR3 has 15 residues. Germline loops: CDR1 SQVTM, CDR2 ANQGSEA. For the CDR3, the DNA is TGCAGCGTTCCGGGACAGGGGGCGCGTTTTGGTGGCTACACCTTC. It yields the protein CSVPGQGARFGGYTF.

The rearrangement uses TRBV12-3 or TRBV12-4 and TRBJ2-1; TRBD2 agrees at 11 bases. This CDR3 spans 15 amino acids. Trimming took 6 bases from V and 6 from J; bases not matched to a gene: 7. CDR3 sequence (DNA): TGTGCCAGCAGGCCACTAGCGGGAGCAGGCAATGAGCAGTTCTTC. Translated, it gives CASRPLAGAGNEQFF.